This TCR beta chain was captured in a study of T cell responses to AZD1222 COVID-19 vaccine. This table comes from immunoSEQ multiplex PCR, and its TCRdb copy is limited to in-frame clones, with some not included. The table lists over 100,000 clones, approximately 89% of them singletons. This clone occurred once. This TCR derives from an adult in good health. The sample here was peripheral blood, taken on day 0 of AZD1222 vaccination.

The CDR3 spells CASSVGDNRNTIYF. The CDR3 nucleotides are TGTGCCAGCAGCGTAGGGGACAACAGAAACACCATATATTTT. This chain joins TRBV9 and TRBJ1-3; weak D call: TRBD1 (6 bases). Trimming pared 0 bases from V and 5 bases from J, leaving 9 bases between. CDR1 is SGDLS, CDR2 YYNGEE, per germline. The CDR3 length is 14 residues.